The 10 T cell receptor beta chains below were found in one sample sequenced in a study of shared clonotypes between healthy human individuals. Here immunoSEQ multiplex PCR was the method, and the copy in TCRdb shows in-frame clones only, minus some. The table lists around 550,000 clones, 90% to 97% of them singletons. The sample taken for sequencing was naive CD4+ T cells sorted from blood. The subset: CD45RA+ positively selected. The source is a woman aged 25 to 39 in good health.

The CDR3 region is CASSLARLASYEQYF. CDR3 in DNA: TGTGCCAGCAGTTTAGCAAGACTAGCGAGCTACGAGCAGTACTTC. This sequence joins TRBV28 and TRBJ2-7; TRBD2 agrees at 8 bases. Germline CDR1 and CDR2: MDHEN and SYDVKM. This CDR3 region has 15 residues. V gave up 2 bases and J gave up 3 bases; unmatched junction bases: 6.

This chain links TRBV6-5 with TRBJ2-2; D is possibly TRBD1 (6 bases). The CDR3 contains 16 residues. Trimming took 2 bases from V and 5 from J, leaving 15 bases between them. Germline V gives CDR1 MNHEY, CDR2 SVGAGI. The CDR3: CASSYHTGSGTGELFF. In DNA form, the CDR3 reads TGTGCCAGCAGTTACCATACAGGGAGCGGAACCGGGGAGCTGTTTTTT.

V gene TRBV28 combines with J gene TRBJ1-3, with D uncertain. V was shortened by 6 bases and J by 0 bases, with 9 bases between the two germline ends. The V gene's germline CDR1 is MDHEN and CDR2 SYDVKM. There are 14 residues in the CDR3. The CDR3 spells CASRTASSGNTIYF. Here the CDR3 DNA reads TGTGCCAGCAGGACGGCCAGCTCTGGAAACACCATATATTTT.

This chain connects TRBV11-2 to TRBJ2-1; D gene ambiguous. Germline V CDR1 and CDR2: SGHAT, FQNNGV. V was shortened by 5 bases and J by 4 bases, with 12 bases between the two germline ends. The CDR3 length is 14 residues. CDR3 bases: TGTGCCAGCAGCGGCCGTGAGAAATACAATGAGCAGTTCTTC. Protein sequence: CASSGREKYNEQFF.

The chain carries TRBV18 and TRBJ2-7; tentatively, D is TRBD2 (6 bases). Trimming took off 3 bases at V and 6 bases at J, with 18 bases between the two ends. The length of the CDR3 is 15 residues. CDR1 KGHSH and CDR2 LQKENI come from the germline V gene. Here the CDR3 DNA reads TGTGCCAGCTCACCCCCTAGCGCCCTAGGAGGCGAGCAGTACTTC. Amino acid sequence: CASSPPSALGGEQYF.

The chain is built from TRBV5-1 and TRBJ2-3; tentatively, D is TRBD2 (6 bases). The CDR3 is 14 amino acids. CDR1 and CDR2 (germline): SGHRS, YFSETQ. V shed 7 bases and J shed 8 bases, with 20 bases lying between them. This CDR3 is CASPYGRRVSTQYF. Here the CDR3 DNA reads TGCGCCAGCCCCTATGGGAGGCGGGTGAGTACGCAGTATTTT.

This rearrangement joins TRBV5-1 to TRBJ1-1, with TRBD1 as a possible D gene (5 bases). This CDR3 has 14 residues. The V end lost 3 bases, the J end lost 1 base, and 10 bases lay between the germline ends. Per germline, CDR1 SGHRS and CDR2 YFSETQ. The CDR3 bases are TGCGCCAGCAGCTCTGGTGGGACGAACACTGAAGCTTTCTTT. This encodes CASSSGGTNTEAFF.

The chain links TRBV6-5 to TRBJ1-6; D not certain. Trimming removed 2 bases at V and 6 bases at J, with 8 bases between. The germline CDR1 and CDR2 sequences are MNHEY and SVGAGI. This CDR3 is 14 amino acids long. CDR3 in amino acids: CASSYREPNSPLHF. In nucleotides, the CDR3 is TGTGCCAGCAGTTACAGGGAGCCTAATTCACCCCTCCACTTT.

The table lists this clone with a count of one. This chain joins TRBV9 and TRBJ2-1; TRBD1 matches 7 bases. Trimming cost V 0 bases and J 8 bases; bases outside gene matches: 11. The CDR3 has 16 residues. Germline V gene data show CDR1 as SGDLS and CDR2 as YYNGEE. The CDR3 DNA reads TGTGCCAGCAGCGTAGACAAGGGGGCATGGTTCGATGAGCAGTTCTTC. Its protein product is CASSVDKGAWFDEQFF.

The chain joins TRBV28 to TRBJ1-5; D may be TRBD1 (5 bases). Trimming removed 4 bases at V and 3 bases at J, with 16 bases between. This CDR3 has 16 residues. Germline CDR1 and CDR2: MDHEN and SYDVKM. For the CDR3, the DNA is TGTGCCAGCAGTTACGGGGGTGGCCAGATCAATCAGCCCCAGCATTTT. Its protein product is CASSYGGGQINQPQHF.